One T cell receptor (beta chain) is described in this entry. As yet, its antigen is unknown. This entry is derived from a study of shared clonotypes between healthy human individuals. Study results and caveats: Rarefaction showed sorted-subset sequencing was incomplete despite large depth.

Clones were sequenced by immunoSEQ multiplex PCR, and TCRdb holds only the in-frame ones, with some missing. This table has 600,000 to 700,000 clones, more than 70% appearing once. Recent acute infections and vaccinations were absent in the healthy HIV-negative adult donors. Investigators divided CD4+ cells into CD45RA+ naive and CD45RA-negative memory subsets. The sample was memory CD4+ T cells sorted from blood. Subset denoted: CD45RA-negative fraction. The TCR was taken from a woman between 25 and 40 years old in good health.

The CDR3 loop is CASTFPISGANVLTF. In nucleotides, the CDR3 is TGTGCCAGCACGTTTCCTATTTCTGGGGCCAACGTCCTGACTTTC. J is TRBJ2-6 and V is TRBV2, with D hard to call. Trimming removed 7 bases at V and 1 base at J, with 11 bases between. CDR1 SNHLY and CDR2 FYNNEI come from the germline V gene. The CDR3 is 15 residues long.